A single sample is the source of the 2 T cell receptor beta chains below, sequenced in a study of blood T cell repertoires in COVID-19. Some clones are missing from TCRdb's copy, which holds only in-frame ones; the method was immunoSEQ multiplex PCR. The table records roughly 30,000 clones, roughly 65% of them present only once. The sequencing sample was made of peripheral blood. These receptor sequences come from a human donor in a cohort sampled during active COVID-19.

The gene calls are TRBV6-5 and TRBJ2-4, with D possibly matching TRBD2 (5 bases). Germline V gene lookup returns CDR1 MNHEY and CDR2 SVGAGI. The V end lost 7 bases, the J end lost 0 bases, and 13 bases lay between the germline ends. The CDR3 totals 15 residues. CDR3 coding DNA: TGTGCCAGCAACAGCCTTCGGGGAGCCAAAAACATTCAGTACTTC. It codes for CASNSLRGAKNIQYF.

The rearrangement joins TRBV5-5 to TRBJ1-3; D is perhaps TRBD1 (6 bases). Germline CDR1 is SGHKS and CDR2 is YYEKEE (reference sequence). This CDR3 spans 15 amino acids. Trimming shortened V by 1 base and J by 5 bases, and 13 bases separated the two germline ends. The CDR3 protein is CASSLTQRGRNTIYF. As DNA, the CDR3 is TGTGCCAGCAGCTTGACGCAAAGGGGGAGAAACACCATATATTTT.